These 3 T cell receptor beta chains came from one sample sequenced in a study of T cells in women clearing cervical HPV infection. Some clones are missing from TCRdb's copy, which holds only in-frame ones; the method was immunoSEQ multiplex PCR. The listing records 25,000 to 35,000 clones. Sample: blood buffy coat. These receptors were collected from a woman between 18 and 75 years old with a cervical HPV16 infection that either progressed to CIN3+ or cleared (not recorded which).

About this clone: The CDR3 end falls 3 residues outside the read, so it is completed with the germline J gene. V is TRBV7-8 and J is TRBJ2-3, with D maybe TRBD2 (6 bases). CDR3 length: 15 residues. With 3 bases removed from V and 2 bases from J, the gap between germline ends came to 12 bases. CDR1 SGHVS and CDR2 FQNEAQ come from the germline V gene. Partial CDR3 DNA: TGTGCCAGCAGCTTTCGGGGGAGCGACACAGATACG. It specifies CASSFRGSDTDT. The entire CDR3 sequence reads CASSFRGSDTDTQYF.

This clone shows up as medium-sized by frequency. CDR3: CASSRTAPASGANVLTF. The covered CDR3 bases are TGTGCCAGTAGTCGGACAGCGCCTGCCTCTGGGGCCAACGTC. J is TRBJ2-6 and V is TRBV19; weak D call: TRBD1 (6 bases). The CDR3 end is not reached by the read, which stops 3 residues before it; the germline J gene fills it in. The CDR3 has 17 amino acids. Per the germline V gene, CDR1 is LNHDA and CDR2 is SQIVND (reference sequence). V was shortened by 5 bases and J by 0 bases, with 14 bases between the two germline ends.

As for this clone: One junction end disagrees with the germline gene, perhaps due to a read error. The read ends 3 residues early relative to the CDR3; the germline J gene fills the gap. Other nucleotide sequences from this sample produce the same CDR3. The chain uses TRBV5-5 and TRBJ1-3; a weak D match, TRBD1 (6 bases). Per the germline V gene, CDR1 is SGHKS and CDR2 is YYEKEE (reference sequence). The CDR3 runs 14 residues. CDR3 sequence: CASRPGEVGYTIYF. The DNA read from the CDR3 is TGTGCCAGCAGGCCAGGGGAGGTTGGATACACC.